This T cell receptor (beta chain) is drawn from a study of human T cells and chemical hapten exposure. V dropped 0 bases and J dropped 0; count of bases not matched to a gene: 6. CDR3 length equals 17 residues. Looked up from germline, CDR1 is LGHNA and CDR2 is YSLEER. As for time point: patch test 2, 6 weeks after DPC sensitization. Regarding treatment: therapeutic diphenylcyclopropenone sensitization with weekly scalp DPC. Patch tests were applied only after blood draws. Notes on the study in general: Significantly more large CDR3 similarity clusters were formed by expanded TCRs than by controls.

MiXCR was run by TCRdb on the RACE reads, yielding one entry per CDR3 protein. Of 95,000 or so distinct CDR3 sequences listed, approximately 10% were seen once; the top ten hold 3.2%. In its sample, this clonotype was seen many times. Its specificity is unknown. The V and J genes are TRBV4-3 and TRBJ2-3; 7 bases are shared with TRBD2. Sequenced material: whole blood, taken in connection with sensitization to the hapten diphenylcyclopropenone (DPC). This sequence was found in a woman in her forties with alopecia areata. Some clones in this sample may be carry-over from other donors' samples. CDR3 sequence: CASSQEAAGSSTDTQYF. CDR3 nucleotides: TGCGCCAGCAGCCAAGAAGCAGCGGGGTCTAGCACAGATACGCAGTATTTT.